This T cell receptor beta chain was sequenced for a study of cytomegalovirus exposure and HLA in healthy donors. Measured with immunoSEQ multiplex PCR; TCRdb has only the in-frame clones, and not every one. The repertoire holds some 240,000 clones, with around 86% as singletons. Germline assignment: CDR1 MGHRA and CDR2 YSYEKL. J gave up 5 bases and V 1 base, and 9 bases lay outside the gene matches. The CDR3 runs to 16 residues. The receptor's source is a woman in her 30s in good health and CMV-seropositive. Sequenced input: PBMCs. V gene TRBV4-1 combines with J gene TRBJ2-7; TRBD1 matches at 9 bases. CDR3 protein: CASSQGIPDRGNEQYF. CDR3 sequence (DNA): TGCGCCAGCAGCCAAGGGATACCGGACAGGGGAAACGAGCAGTACTTC.